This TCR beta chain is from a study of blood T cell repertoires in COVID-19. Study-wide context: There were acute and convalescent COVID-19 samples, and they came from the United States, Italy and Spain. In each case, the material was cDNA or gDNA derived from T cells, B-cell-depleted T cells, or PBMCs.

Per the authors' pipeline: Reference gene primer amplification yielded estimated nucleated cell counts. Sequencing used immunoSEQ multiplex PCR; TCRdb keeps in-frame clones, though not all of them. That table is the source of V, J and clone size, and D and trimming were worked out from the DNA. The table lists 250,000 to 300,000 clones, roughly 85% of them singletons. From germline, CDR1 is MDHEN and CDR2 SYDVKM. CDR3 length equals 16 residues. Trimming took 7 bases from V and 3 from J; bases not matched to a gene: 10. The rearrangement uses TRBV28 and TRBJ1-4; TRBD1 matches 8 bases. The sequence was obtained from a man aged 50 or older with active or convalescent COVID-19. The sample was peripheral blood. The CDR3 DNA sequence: TGTGCCAGCACGGTGACAGGGGCCCGGGCTAATGAAAAACTGTTTTTT. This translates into CASTVTGARANEKLFF. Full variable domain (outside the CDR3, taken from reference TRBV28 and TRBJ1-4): DVKVTQSSRYLVKRTGEKVFLECVQDMDHENMFWYRQDPGLGLRLIYFSYDVKMKEKGDIPEGYSVSREKKERFSLILESASTNQTSMYLCASTVTGARANEKLFFGSGTQLSVL.